A single sample gave rise to the 20 T cell receptor beta chains below, sequenced in a study of OX40 agonist ivuxolimab in advanced cancers. Library creation used the immunoSEQ multiplex PCR assay. TCRdb took over this immuneACCESS table, retaining in-frame rearrangements with V and J assigned. Such tables are incomplete; in checked studies, under half of the missing clones stem from an unresolved V gene, and the remainder is unexplained. The sample profile shows about 76,000 clones; roughly 85% of them were found once. The ten largest clones add up to 3.1% of the sample. Sample: CD4+ or CD8+ T cells sorted from blood, taken in a trial of the OX40 agonist ivuxolimab. These TCRs come from an adult with an advanced solid tumor such as melanoma, head and neck, liver or kidney cancer.

The rearrangement uses TRBV6-6 and TRBJ2-3; D ambiguous. Trimming took 6 bases from V and 3 from J, leaving 13 bases between them. The CDR3 loop spans 14 amino acids. CDR1 is MNHNY and CDR2 is SVGAGI in the germline V gene (reference sequence). In DNA, the CDR3 is TGTGCCAGCAGGCTGGCAACGCGGACAGATACGCAGTATTTT. Its translation: CASRLATRTDTQYF.

Regarding this clone: An end of the junction does not agree with germline; a read error may underlie this. The J gene is TRBJ2-7, the V gene TRBV5-6; TRBD1 is a possible D gene (6 bases). Germline CDR1 SGHDT, CDR2 YYEEEE. CDR3 size: 12 residues. The CDR3 DNA sequence: TGTGCCAGCAGCTTGACCCAGGGGAGATTCAACTTC. Translation: CASSLTQGRFNF. Full variable domain (outside the CDR3, taken from reference TRBV5-6 and TRBJ2-7): DAGVTQSPTHLIKTRGQQVTLRCSPKSGHDTVSWYQQALGQGPQFIFQYYEEEERQRGNFPDRFSGHQFPNYSSELNVNALLLGDSALYLCASSLTQGRFNFGPGTRLTVT.

This sequence joins TRBV15 and TRBJ2-7; weak D call: TRBD2 (5 bases). Germline V gene sequence: CDR1 LNHNV, CDR2 YYDKDF (reference sequence). V lost 0 bases, J lost 3 bases, and 15 bases lay in between. There are 16 residues in the CDR3. CDR3 loop: CATSRDQTGSFYEQYF. CDR3 nucleotide sequence: TGTGCCACCAGCAGAGATCAAACGGGATCCTTCTACGAGCAGTACTTC. The entire variable domain, with the rest obtained from reference TRBV15 and TRBJ2-7, is as follows: DAMVIQNPRYQVTQFGKPVTLSCSQTLNHNVMYWYQQKSSQAPKLLFHYYDKDFNNEADTPDNFQSRRPNTSFCFLDIRSPGLGDTAMYLCATSRDQTGSFYEQYFGPGTRLTVT.

The chain links TRBV7-9 to TRBJ1-1, with unresolved D. CDR3 size: 14 residues. V was trimmed by 5 bases and J by 1 base, leaving 11 bases between them. Per germline, CDR1 SEHNR and CDR2 FQNEAQ (reference sequence). The CDR3 nucleotides read TGTGCCAGCAGCCAACAGCAATCGAACACTGAAGCTTTCTTT. Its translation is CASSQQQSNTEAFF.

This clone occurred a few times. The gene calls are TRBV10-3 and TRBJ2-3; 9 bases are shared with TRBD2. CDR1 is ENHRY and CDR2 is SYGVKD in the germline V gene. Trimming at V came to 3 bases and at J to 12 bases, leaving 10 bases not matched to a gene. This CDR3 is 14 amino acids long. The CDR3 here is CAISDSGGPMAQYF. CDR3 nucleotides: TGTGCCATCAGTGATAGCGGGGGCCCCATGGCACAGTATTTT.

Only one count was recorded for this clone. The chain combines TRBV29-1 with TRBJ1-5, with TRBD1 as a possible D gene (5 bases). The CDR3 runs to 14 residues. Germline CDR1 reads SQVTM; CDR2 reads ANQGSEA. V lost 5 bases and J lost 2, with 13 bases in between. The chain's CDR3 is CSVLGGNGNQPQHF. The CDR3 DNA is TGCAGCGTTTTGGGGGGAAACGGCAATCAGCCCCAGCATTTT.

This chain links TRBV5-1 with TRBJ1-6; D is unresolved. With 0 bases removed from V and 7 bases from J, the gap between germline ends came to 5 bases. The CDR3 covers 13 residues. Germline-derived CDR1 and CDR2 are SGHRS and YFSETQ. The CDR3 loop is CASSLALNSPLHF. The CDR3 DNA reads TGCGCCAGCAGCTTGGCCCTGAATTCACCCCTCCACTTT.

The rearrangement uses TRBV18 and TRBJ1-2; TRBD1 is a possible D gene (5 bases). Germline CDR1 and CDR2: KGHSH and LQKENI. V shed 0 bases and J shed 3 bases, with 17 bases lying between them. This CDR3 has 17 amino acids. For the CDR3, the DNA is TGTGCCAGCTCACCACCGGGCTTGAGGGGCGTGGACTATGGCTACACCTTC. It translates to CASSPPGLRGVDYGYTF.

The chain is built from TRBV2 and TRBJ1-4; 9 positions agree with TRBD1. The V and J ends lost 6 bases and 8 bases, in that order; junction bases with no gene match: 10. CDR1 is SNHLY, CDR2 FYNNEI, per germline. The CDR3 runs 15 residues. The CDR3 DNA is TGTGCCAGCAGGATGGGGAACAGGGGGCTAGAAAAACTGTTTTTT. It is translated as CASRMGNRGLEKLFF.

The chain carries TRBV6-5 and TRBJ1-1, with D possibly TRBD1 on 5 matching bases. Trimming stripped 5 bases from V and 0 bases from J, with 10 bases between. The CDR3 contains 14 residues. Germline V gene lookup returns CDR1 MNHEY and CDR2 SVGAGI. The CDR3 loop is CASSRRRVNTEAFF. The DNA for the CDR3 is TGTGCCAGCAGTCGGCGCAGGGTGAACACTGAAGCTTTCTTT.

V is TRBV11-3 and J is TRBJ1-1; possibly TRBD1 for D (5 bases). Germline CDR1 and CDR2: SGHNT and YENEEA. V lost 1 base and J lost 11, with 14 bases in between. This CDR3 comprises 13 residues. Here the CDR3 reads CASSLGGPPYAFF. CDR3 sequence (DNA): TGTGCCAGCAGCTTAGGGGGACCTCCATATGCTTTCTTT.

This sequence joins TRBV5-4 and TRBJ1-5; TRBD1 matches at 7 bases. The germline V gene has CDR1 SGHNT and CDR2 YYREEE (reference sequence). The CDR3 consists of 13 residues. V gave up 2 bases and J gave up 9 bases; unmatched junction bases: 5. CDR3 loop: CASSFAGGGPQHF. The CDR3 DNA sequence: TGTGCCAGCAGCTTCGCAGGGGGTGGGCCCCAGCATTTT.

The CDR3 DNA reads as TGTGCCAGCAGCTTAGCTGCCAGCGGGAGGGATACGCAGTATTTT. This encodes CASSLAASGRDTQYF. This chain joins TRBV7-9 and TRBJ2-3, with 9 bases identical to TRBD2. The V and J ends lost 0 bases and 6 bases, in that order; junction bases with no gene match: 4. The germline CDR1 and CDR2 sequences are SEHNR and FQNEAQ (reference sequence). This CDR3 spans 15 amino acids.

This clone was counted once. Written as DNA, the CDR3 is TGTGCCAGTAGTATATTGGGGACGGCGAACACTGAAGCTTTCTTT. It yields the protein CASSILGTANTEAFF. The rearrangement joins TRBV19 to TRBJ1-1; tentative D call: TRBD1 (5 bases). CDR3 size: 15 residues. Between the trimmed V and J ends, which lost 2 bases and 1 base, there was a span of 11 bases. Germline values: CDR1 LNHDA, CDR2 SQIVND (reference sequence).

The genes are TRBV6-5 and TRBJ1-4; 7 bases are shared with TRBD1. Per germline, CDR1 MNHEY and CDR2 SVGAGI. J lost 10 bases, V lost 7 bases, and 15 bases had no gene match. The CDR3 is 15 amino acids. This CDR3 is CASTQGDSGFGKLFF. CDR3 DNA: TGTGCCAGCACCCAAGGGGACAGTGGTTTTGGAAAACTGTTTTTT.

The CDR3 loop reads CASSLGGSQPQHF. The CDR3 DNA follows: TGTGCCAGCAGCTTAGGGGGTTCTCAGCCCCAGCATTTT. The chain couples TRBV11-2 to TRBJ1-5; D unclear. Germline CDR1 SGHAT, CDR2 FQNNGV. The V end lost 1 base, the J end lost 6 bases, and 7 bases lay between the germline ends. CDR3 length: 13 amino acids.

The rearrangement uses TRBV2 and TRBJ1-2; D unclear. V was pared by 0 bases and J by 3 bases, with 14 bases between. CDR3 length equals 16 residues. Germline V gene lookup returns CDR1 SNHLY and CDR2 FYNNEI. The CDR3 DNA is TGTGCCAGCAGTGAAGCTGGTTCGGGAGTGTACTATGGCTACACCTTC. Encoded protein: CASSEAGSGVYYGYTF.

The chain couples TRBV2 to TRBJ2-7; 8 nucleotides align to TRBD1. Germline loops: CDR1 SNHLY, CDR2 FYNNEI. The CDR3 has 13 amino acids. V was clipped by 4 bases and J by 7 bases; unmatched bases: 6. CDR3 in DNA: TGTGCCAGCAGTGTGCAGGGGGCGGGAGAGCAGTACTTC. It specifies CASSVQGAGEQYF.

Only one count was recorded for this clone. The J gene is TRBJ2-5, the V gene TRBV30; possibly TRBD1 or TRBD2 for D (5 bases each). Per the germline V gene, CDR1 is GTSNPN and CDR2 is SVGIG (reference sequence). The CDR3 extends over 13 amino acids. Trimming pared 5 bases from V and 5 bases from J, leaving 15 bases between. This CDR3 reads CAWSTGTKETQYF. The DNA for the CDR3 is TGTGCCTGGTCAACTGGGACCAAGGAGACCCAGTACTTC. Full variable domain (remainder filled in from reference TRBV30 and TRBJ2-5): SQTIHQWPATLVQPVGSPLSLECTVEGTSNPNLYWYRQAAGRGLQLLFYSVGIGQISSEVPQNLSASRPQDRQFILSSKKLLLSDSGFYLCAWSTGTKETQYFGPGTRLLVL.

The chain carries TRBV29-1 and TRBJ2-1, with no clear D. The V and J ends lost 6 bases and 5 bases respectively, with 11 bases between them. Germline V gene lookup returns CDR1 SQVTM and CDR2 ANQGSEA. CDR3 size: 12 residues. CDR3 region: CSVAKQHNEQFF. DNA for the CDR3: TGCAGCGTCGCTAAACAGCACAATGAGCAGTTCTTC.